The clone carrying this T cell receptor beta chain was recorded many times. Its antigen is not identified. The read terminates 3 residues ahead of where the CDR3 ends, so the germline J gene completes it. This table comes from immunoSEQ multiplex PCR, and its TCRdb copy is limited to in-frame clones, with some not included. This sample comprises about 43,000 clones, none seen once only. These data belong to a study of T cell clonality in common variable immunodeficiency. This CDR3 is 14 amino acids long. The J segment lost 5 bases and the V segment lost 1 base, leaving 5 bases of the junction unmatched. Germline V CDR1 and CDR2: SEHNR, FQNEAQ (reference sequence). Most patients and controls had Caucasian heritage. The study, taken as a whole, reports: TCRbeta clonality was increased in CVID versus healthy controls. Reportedly, TCR beta sequences from common variable immunodeficiency showed fewer deletions and N-nucleotide insertions.

Specimen: peripheral blood mononuclear cells. This sequence joins TRBV7-9 and TRBJ2-7; 7 nucleotides agree with TRBD2. This receptor was taken from a person aged 18 to 75 in good health. Partial CDR3 DNA: TGTGCCAGCAGCTTAGACGCGGGAGCAGACGAG. Residues: CASSLDAGADE. Given in full, the CDR3 is CASSLDAGADEQYF.